This T cell receptor (beta chain) was captured in a study of read filtering for tumor transcriptome and immune sequencing (TCRdb year 2020). Turning to the overall study: The cohort consisted of over 16 male and over twelve female patients, with a mean age of about 66 years and an age range of roughly 47 to 90. One of the main goals was to work out a read-filtering strategy for immune repertoire data, in particular whether clonotypes backed by only a single read should be removed. TCR-region mapped reads per sample ranged from about 4 to 11 million with IR-seq versus only about 75 to 1273 with RNA-seq. Whole-transcriptome libraries were prepared with the TruSeq RNA Access Library Prep Kit after DNase treatment. By revised international staging, under 10 patients were R-ISS I, roughly 17 were R-ISS II and 6 or 7 were R-ISS III. Using the same bone marrow samples, the study ran both targeted immune repertoire sequencing and bulk whole-transcriptome sequencing and then compared the TCR repertoires from each method.

TCR libraries were built from 400 ng RNA with the Immunoverse kit, using molecular barcoded adaptors covering alpha/delta and beta/gamma chains. TCR library preparation was performed with the same RNA that was used for transcriptome sequencing. An Illumina HiSeq 4000 with 2 x 150 cycles was used to sequence the TCR libraries. In the authors' own workflow: MiXCR aligned TCR reads to human V, D, J and C references and assembled the aligned reads into CDR3 clonotypes, with quality filtering and error correction included. The tcR package in R was used for analysis of clonotype counts and gene usage diversity. For inspection of raw mapping reads, RNA-seq reads were mapped by STAR aligner version 2.5.3a onto GRCh37 of the human genome. To test the effect of sequencing depth on detected clonotypes, IR-seq fastq files were randomly downsampled using Seqtk 1.3. TCRdb handled the public reads itself, with Q25 trimming in fastp and clone calling in MiXCR, and kept productive beta chains. Entries that share a CDR3 protein sequence are merged under the most common genes and DNA. These V and J calls rely on TCRdb rather than the paper's analysis. The sample records about 58,000 distinct CDR3 sequences, approximately 13% of which are singletons. The top ten clonotypes cover about a sixth of the sample.

As concerns this clonotype: Which antigen it targets is not known. With a much larger clone just one base away, this may be a read error.

Study-wide conclusions, independent of this receptor: The correlation between IR-seq and RNA-seq shared clonotype proportions rose when single-read clonotypes were removed. Rather than purified T cells, the sorted CD138-negative fraction was a mixed bone marrow immune population. Clonotypes were captured by IR-seq at much higher depth and more reliably than by RNA-seq, and smaller IR-seq throughput was sufficient for identification of most shared clonotypes. In IR-seq, about 82% of clonotypes but roughly 3.5% of total reads were represented by single-read clonotypes, whereas in RNA-seq, roughly three quarters of clonotypes and approximately 45% of reads were represented by single-read clonotypes.

Bone marrow was sampled from every patient at the time of active disease. Ficoll-Hypaque density gradient centrifugation was used to isolate the bone marrow mononuclear cells. Myeloma plasma cells were removed and CD138-negative cells were collected by negative selection after labeling with CD138 magnetic microbeads on a MACS separator. The purity of the isolated cells was checked by flow cytometry with CD138 antibodies on an Attune NxT. TRIzol reagent was used to extract total RNA, and a NanoDrop spectrophotometer was used to quantify the extracted RNA. Paired RNA-seq and IR-seq were performed on the CD138-negative bone marrow sample of each patient. The sequenced material came from a population of CD138-negative cells sorted from bone marrow. This specimen's cell subset or site label, per the study, means: bone marrow mononuclear cells depleted of CD138+ plasma/myeloma cells by negative magnetic selection. The clonotype was recovered from a donor at least 40 years old with multiple myeloma.

CDR3 sequence: CSVEETIRDVRNEQFF. The bases are TGCAGCGTTGAAGAGACGATCCGGGACGTGAGAAATGAGCAGTTCTTC. Recombination connected TRBV29-1 to TRBJ2-1; the D gene is tentatively TRBD1 or TRBD2, each matching 5 bases. The germline V gene gives CDR1 as SQVTM and CDR2 as ANQGSEA. V is reduced by 0 bases and J by 7 bases, leaving a spacing of 19 bases between them. Reading from cysteine to phenylalanine, the CDR3 counts 16 amino acids. Here the CDR3 DNA is all that survives: 48 bases in frame from base 1.